The subject of this entry is one T cell receptor beta chain. The target antigen is unknown. The sample originates from a study of chemoradiotherapy in HPV16-positive cancers. Study details: Candidate HPV-specific clones and shared TCR motifs came from a couple of HPV16-positive patients.

Findings and caveats of the study: In HPV16-positive patients, HPV-responsive T-cell expansion tracked better recurrence-free survival. Candidate HPV-specific clones and E7-related TCR motifs grew in tumor during treatment. The functional HPV-specific definition rests on just a couple of HPV16-positive patients.

The table came from immunoSEQ multiplex PCR; TCRdb's copy has only in-frame clones and leaves some out. The repertoire includes about 66,000 clones, 85% to 90% of them detected once, and 4.2% sits in the top ten. Germline assignment: CDR1 SGHNT and CDR2 YYREEE (reference sequence). The CDR3 is made up of 16 amino acids. J was trimmed by 4 bases and V by 0 bases; bases with no gene match: 5. The rearrangement links TRBV5-4 to TRBJ2-1; 9 nucleotides match TRBD2. The source is a human donor with HPV-associated anogenital cancer. Specimen: blood, collected from a patient who underwent chemoradiotherapy. CDR3 nucleotides: TGTGCCAGCAGCTTGGATGCTAGCGGGGCGTACAATGAGCAGTTCTTC. It yields the protein CASSLDASGAYNEQFF.